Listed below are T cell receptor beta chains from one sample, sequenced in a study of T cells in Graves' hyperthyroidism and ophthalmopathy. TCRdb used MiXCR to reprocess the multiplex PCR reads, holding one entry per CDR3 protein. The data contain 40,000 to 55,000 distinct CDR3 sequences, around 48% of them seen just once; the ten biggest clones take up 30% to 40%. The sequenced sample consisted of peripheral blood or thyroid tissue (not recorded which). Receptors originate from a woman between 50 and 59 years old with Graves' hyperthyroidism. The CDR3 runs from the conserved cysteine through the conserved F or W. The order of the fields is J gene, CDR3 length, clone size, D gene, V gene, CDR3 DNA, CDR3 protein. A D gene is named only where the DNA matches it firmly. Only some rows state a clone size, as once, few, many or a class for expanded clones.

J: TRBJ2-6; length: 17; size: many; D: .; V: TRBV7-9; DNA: TGTGCCAGCAGCTTAGGGACGTCGAGCTCTGGGGCCAACGTCCTGACTTTC; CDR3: CASSLGTSSSGANVLTF
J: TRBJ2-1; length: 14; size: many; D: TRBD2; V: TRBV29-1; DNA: TGCAGCGTTGAGGTAGCGGGAGGCTACAATGAGCAGTTCTTC; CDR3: CSVEVAGGYNEQFF
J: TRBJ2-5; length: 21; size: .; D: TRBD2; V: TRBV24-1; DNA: TGTGCCACCCCGGGACTAGTCACGGGGAGCTGTTTATTAGGAGGGTTAGAGACCCAGTACTTC; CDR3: CATPGLVTGSCLLGGLETQYF
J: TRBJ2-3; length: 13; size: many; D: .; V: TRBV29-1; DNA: TGCAGCGTTGTTGGCAGGGCCACAGATACGCAGTATTTT; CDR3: CSVVGRATDTQYF
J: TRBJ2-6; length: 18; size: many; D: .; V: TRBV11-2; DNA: TGTGCCAGCAGCTTATACTTCGGCAGTCGCTCTGGGGCCAACGTCCTGACTTTC; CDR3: CASSLYFGSRSGANVLTF
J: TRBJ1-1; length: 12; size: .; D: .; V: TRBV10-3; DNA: TGTGCCATCAGGGAGGACGGCACTGAAGCTTTCTTT; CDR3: CAIREDGTEAFF
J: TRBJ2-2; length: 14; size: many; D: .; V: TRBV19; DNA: TGTGCCAGTAGTAAGGTGGGGCGAGGCGGGGAGCTGTTTTTT; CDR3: CASSKVGRGGELFF
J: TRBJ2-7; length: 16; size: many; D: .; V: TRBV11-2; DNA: TGTGCCAGCAGCTTAGTGAGTGGAGGGGGGGCCTACGAGCAGTACTTC; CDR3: CASSLVSGGGAYEQYF
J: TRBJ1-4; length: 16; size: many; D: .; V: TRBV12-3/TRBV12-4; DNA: TGTGCCAGCAGTTTGTCGGTATCGACAACTAATGAAAAACTGTTTTTT; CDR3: CASSLSVSTTNEKLFF
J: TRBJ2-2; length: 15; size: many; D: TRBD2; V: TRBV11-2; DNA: TGTGCCAGCAGCCCCGGGACTAGCAGGTCCGGGGAGCTGTTTTTT; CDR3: CASSPGTSRSGELFF
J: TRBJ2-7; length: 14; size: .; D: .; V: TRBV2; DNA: TGTGCAACGGGACCGCACTCTTTTCACGACGAGCAGTACTTC; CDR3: CATGPHSFHDEQYF